This T cell receptor beta chain appears in the sequencing data of a study of response to subunit inactivated influenza vaccine. CDR1 SGHAT and CDR2 FQNNGV come from the germline V gene. The CDR3 is 15 residues long. The germline V and J ends were trimmed by 5 bases and 7 bases, with 20 bases remaining between them. Study outcomes and limitations: T cells newly recruited by each seasonal influenza vaccination are few, the authors suggested.

Notes on this clonotype: Its antigen remains unidentified.

TCRdb processed the RT-PCR reads anew with MiXCR; each CDR3 protein has one entry. The data hold 150,000 to 200,000 distinct CDR3 sequences, with more than 10% observed a single time. This same sample was also taken into another study, of T cells expressing NK-cell markers. From that report: Template switching by 5'RACE with UMIs generated the TCR beta cDNA. Out of eight donors sequenced, seven tested HCMV-seropositive and the remaining one seronegative.

V usage is TRBV11-2 and J usage is TRBJ2-5; the D is unclear. This sample comprised CD8+ T cells sorted from PBMCs, obtained roughly 13 days after vaccination. This receptor was obtained from a man aged 45-60 years who received an inactivated influenza vaccine. DNA for the CDR3: TGTGCCAGCAGCCCCCCAGCGAACGGCGTGGGGACCCAGTACTTC. Amino acid sequence: CASSPPANGVGTQYF.